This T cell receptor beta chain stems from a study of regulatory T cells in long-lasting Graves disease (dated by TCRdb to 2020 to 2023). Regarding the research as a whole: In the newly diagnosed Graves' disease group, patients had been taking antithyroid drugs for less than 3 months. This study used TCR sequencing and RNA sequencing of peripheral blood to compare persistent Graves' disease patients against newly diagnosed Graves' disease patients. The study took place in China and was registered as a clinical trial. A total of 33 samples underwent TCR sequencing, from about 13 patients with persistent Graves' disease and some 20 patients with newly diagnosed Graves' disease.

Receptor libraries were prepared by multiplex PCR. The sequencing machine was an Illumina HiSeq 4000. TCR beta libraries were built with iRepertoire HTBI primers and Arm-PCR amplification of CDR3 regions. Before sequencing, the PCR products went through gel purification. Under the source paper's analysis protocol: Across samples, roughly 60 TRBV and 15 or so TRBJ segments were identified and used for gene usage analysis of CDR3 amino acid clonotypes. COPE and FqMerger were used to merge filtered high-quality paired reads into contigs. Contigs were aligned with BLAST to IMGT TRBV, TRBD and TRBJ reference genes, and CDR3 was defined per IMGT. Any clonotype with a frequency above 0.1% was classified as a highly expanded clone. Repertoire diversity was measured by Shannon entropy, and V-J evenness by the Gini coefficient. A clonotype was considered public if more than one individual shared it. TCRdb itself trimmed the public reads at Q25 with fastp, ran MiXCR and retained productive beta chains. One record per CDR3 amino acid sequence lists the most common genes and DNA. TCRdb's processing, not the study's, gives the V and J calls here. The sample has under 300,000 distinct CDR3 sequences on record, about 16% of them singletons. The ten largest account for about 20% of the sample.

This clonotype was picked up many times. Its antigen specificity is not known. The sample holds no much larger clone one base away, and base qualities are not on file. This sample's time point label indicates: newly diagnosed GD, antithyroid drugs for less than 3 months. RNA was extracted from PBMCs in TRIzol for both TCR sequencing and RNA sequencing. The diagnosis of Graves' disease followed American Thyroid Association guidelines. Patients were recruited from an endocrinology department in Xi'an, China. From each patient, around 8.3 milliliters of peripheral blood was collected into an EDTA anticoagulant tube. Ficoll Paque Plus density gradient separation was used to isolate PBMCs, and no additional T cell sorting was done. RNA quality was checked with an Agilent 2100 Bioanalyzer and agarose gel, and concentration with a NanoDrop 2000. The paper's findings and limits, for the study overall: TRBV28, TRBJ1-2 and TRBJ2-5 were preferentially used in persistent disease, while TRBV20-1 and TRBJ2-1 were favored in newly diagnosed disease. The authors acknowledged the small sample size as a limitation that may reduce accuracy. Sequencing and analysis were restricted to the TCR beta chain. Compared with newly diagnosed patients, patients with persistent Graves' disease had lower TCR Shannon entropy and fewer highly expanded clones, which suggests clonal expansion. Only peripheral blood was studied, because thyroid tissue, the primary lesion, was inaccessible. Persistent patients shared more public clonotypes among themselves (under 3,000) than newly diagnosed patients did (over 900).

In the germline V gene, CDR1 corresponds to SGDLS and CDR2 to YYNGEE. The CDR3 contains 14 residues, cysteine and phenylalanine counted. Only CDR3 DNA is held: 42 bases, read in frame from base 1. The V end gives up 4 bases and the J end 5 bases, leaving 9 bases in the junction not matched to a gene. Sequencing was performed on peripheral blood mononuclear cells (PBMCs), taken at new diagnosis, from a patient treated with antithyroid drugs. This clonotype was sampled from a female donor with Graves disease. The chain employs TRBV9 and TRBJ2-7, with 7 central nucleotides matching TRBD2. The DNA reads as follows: TGTGCCAGCAGCCCAACCCGCGGGAGCGACGAGCAGTACTTC. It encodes CASSPTRGSDEQYF.